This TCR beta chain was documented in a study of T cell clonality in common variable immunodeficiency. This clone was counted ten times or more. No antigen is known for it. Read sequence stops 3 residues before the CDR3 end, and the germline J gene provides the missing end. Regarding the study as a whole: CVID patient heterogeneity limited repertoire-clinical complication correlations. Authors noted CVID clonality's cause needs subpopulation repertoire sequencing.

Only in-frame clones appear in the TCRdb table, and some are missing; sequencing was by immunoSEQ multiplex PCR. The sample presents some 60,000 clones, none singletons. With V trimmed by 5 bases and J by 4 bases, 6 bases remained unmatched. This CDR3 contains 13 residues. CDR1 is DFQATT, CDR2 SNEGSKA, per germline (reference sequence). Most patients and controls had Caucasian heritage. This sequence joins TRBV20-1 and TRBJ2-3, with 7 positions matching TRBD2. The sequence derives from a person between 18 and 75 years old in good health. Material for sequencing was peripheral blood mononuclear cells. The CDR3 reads CSALRLASDTQYF. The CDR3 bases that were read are TGCAGTGCTTTACGACTAGCTTCAGATACG.